This is a list of T cell receptor beta chains from one sample in a study of blood T cell repertoires in COVID-19. TCRdb keeps only in-frame clones here, not all; method: immunoSEQ multiplex PCR. Of around 440,000 clones in the sample, around 88% are singletons; the top ten hold over 10%. Sequencing input: peripheral blood. The receptor set was obtained from a woman in her forties or fifties with COVID-19, enrolled during active disease. Both conserved end residues are part of each CDR3. Each record gives: D gene, clone size, J gene, V gene, CDR3 protein, CDR3 DNA. The D gene is left open where the match is weak. Size tells how often a clone was seen (once, few, many) or the class of an expanded clone, and some rows leave it out.

d_call: -
clone_size: -
j_call: TRBJ1-2
v_call: TRBV6-5
cdr3_aa: CASSPGDYGYTF
cdr3_nt: TGTGCCAGCAGTCCAGGGGACTATGGCTACACCTTC

d_call: TRBD1
clone_size: -
j_call: TRBJ1-2
v_call: TRBV19
cdr3_aa: CASSRTGENYGYTF
cdr3_nt: TGTGCCAGTAGCCGGACAGGGGAAAACTATGGCTACACCTTC

d_call: -
clone_size: -
j_call: TRBJ1-3
v_call: TRBV5-6
cdr3_aa: CASSPDTGSSGNTIYF
cdr3_nt: TGTGCCAGCAGCCCTGACACAGGGAGCTCTGGAAACACCATATATTTT

d_call: TRBD1
clone_size: -
j_call: TRBJ1-4
v_call: TRBV9
cdr3_aa: CASSVGSLGQGPNEKLFF
cdr3_nt: TGTGCCAGCAGCGTGGGATCTCTGGGACAGGGACCGAATGAAAAACTGTTTTTT

d_call: TRBD2
clone_size: -
j_call: TRBJ2-1
v_call: TRBV24-1
cdr3_aa: CATRGTSGDYNEQFF
cdr3_nt: TGTGCCACCAGGGGAACTAGCGGGGACTACAATGAGCAGTTCTTC

d_call: -
clone_size: -
j_call: TRBJ1-5
v_call: TRBV28
cdr3_aa: CASSPGRNQPQHF
cdr3_nt: TGTGCCAGCAGTCCCGGTCGCAATCAGCCCCAGCATTTT

d_call: TRBD1
clone_size: -
j_call: TRBJ1-2
v_call: TRBV6-5
cdr3_aa: CASRAEGAYNGYTF
cdr3_nt: TGTGCCAGCAGGGCCGAGGGGGCTTATAATGGCTACACCTTC

d_call: TRBD2
clone_size: -
j_call: TRBJ2-7
v_call: TRBV7-9
cdr3_aa: CASSLEPGGGEQYF
cdr3_nt: TGTGCCAGCAGCTTAGAGCCTGGGGGGGGCGAGCAGTACTTC

d_call: -
clone_size: -
j_call: TRBJ1-2
v_call: TRBV10-1
cdr3_aa: CASSRGSDYGYTF
cdr3_nt: TGCGCCAGCAGCCGGGGAAGTGACTATGGCTACACCTTC

d_call: -
clone_size: few
j_call: TRBJ1-6
v_call: TRBV3-1/TRBV3-2
cdr3_aa: CASSQSPPPGTLHF
cdr3_nt: TGTGCCAGCAGCCAATCCCCGCCACCGGGGACCCTCCACTTT

d_call: -
clone_size: -
j_call: TRBJ1-1
v_call: TRBV5-1
cdr3_aa: CASWGGNTEAFF
cdr3_nt: TGCGCCAGCTGGGGGGGTAACACTGAAGCTTTCTTT

d_call: TRBD1
clone_size: once
j_call: TRBJ1-1
v_call: TRBV4-1
cdr3_aa: CASSRYGQANTEAFF
cdr3_nt: TGCGCCAGCAGCCGTTATGGACAGGCGAACACTGAAGCTTTCTTT

d_call: TRBD1
clone_size: -
j_call: TRBJ1-1
v_call: TRBV5-1
cdr3_aa: CASSFGGTGRESTEAFF
cdr3_nt: TGCGCCAGCAGCTTCGGCGGGACAGGGAGGGAGAGCACTGAAGCTTTCTTT

d_call: TRBD2
clone_size: once
j_call: TRBJ2-5
v_call: TRBV3-1/TRBV3-2
cdr3_aa: CASSLTGTSAGRAQYF
cdr3_nt: TGTGCCAGCAGCTTGACCGGGACTAGCGCAGGCCGGGCCCAGTACTTC

d_call: -
clone_size: few
j_call: TRBJ1-1
v_call: TRBV9
cdr3_aa: CASSRENTEAFF
cdr3_nt: TGTGCCAGCAGCAGAGAGAACACTGAAGCTTTCTTT

d_call: -
clone_size: -
j_call: TRBJ1-1
v_call: TRBV3-1/TRBV3-2
cdr3_aa: CASSPPGGEAFF
cdr3_nt: TGTGCCAGCAGCCCTCCCGGGGGTGAAGCTTTCTTT

d_call: -
clone_size: -
j_call: TRBJ2-3
v_call: TRBV2
cdr3_aa: CASSAIVASTDTQYF
cdr3_nt: TGTGCCAGCAGCGCAATAGTCGCTTCCACAGATACGCAGTATTTT

d_call: -
clone_size: -
j_call: TRBJ1-2
v_call: TRBV9
cdr3_aa: CASSATALGYTF
cdr3_nt: TGTGCCAGCAGCGCAACAGCACTTGGCTACACCTTC

d_call: -
clone_size: -
j_call: TRBJ1-1
v_call: TRBV18
cdr3_aa: CASSPQPLNTEAFF
cdr3_nt: TGTGCCAGCTCACCACAGCCTCTGAACACTGAAGCTTTCTTT

d_call: -
clone_size: -
j_call: TRBJ2-3
v_call: TRBV5-5
cdr3_aa: CASSSNRSRQVFTDTQYF
cdr3_nt: TGTGCCAGCAGCTCTAATCGGTCGAGACAGGTATTCACAGATACGCAGTATTTT

d_call: -
clone_size: -
j_call: TRBJ1-2
v_call: TRBV5-1
cdr3_aa: CASSLAFRGASYGYTF
cdr3_nt: TGCGCCAGCAGCTTGGCTTTTAGGGGCGCATCCTATGGCTACACCTTC

d_call: -
clone_size: -
j_call: TRBJ2-1
v_call: TRBV5-4
cdr3_aa: CASSLAGSSYNEQFF
cdr3_nt: TGTGCCAGCAGCTTGGCTGGGAGCTCCTACAATGAGCAGTTCTTC

d_call: -
clone_size: -
j_call: TRBJ2-3
v_call: TRBV5-1
cdr3_aa: CASSWTQLGKNADTQYF
cdr3_nt: TGCGCCAGCAGCTGGACACAGTTGGGCAAGAACGCAGATACGCAGTATTTT

d_call: -
clone_size: -
j_call: TRBJ1-1
v_call: TRBV19
cdr3_aa: CASRKDMNTEAFF
cdr3_nt: TGTGCCAGTAGGAAGGACATGAACACTGAAGCTTTCTTT

d_call: TRBD2
clone_size: once
j_call: TRBJ2-7
v_call: TRBV5-1
cdr3_aa: CASSSGAGGYEQYF
cdr3_nt: TGCGCCAGCAGCTCGGGTGCGGGGGGGTACGAGCAGTACTTC

d_call: -
clone_size: -
j_call: TRBJ2-7
v_call: TRBV9
cdr3_aa: CASSTKRTDKQYF
cdr3_nt: TGTGCCAGCAGTACGAAGAGGACAGACAAGCAGTACTTC

d_call: TRBD2
clone_size: -
j_call: TRBJ2-1
v_call: TRBV11-1
cdr3_aa: CASSQASGGAYNEQFF
cdr3_nt: TGTGCCAGCAGCCAAGCTAGCGGGGGGGCCTACAATGAGCAGTTCTTC

d_call: -
clone_size: -
j_call: TRBJ2-4
v_call: TRBV19
cdr3_aa: CASSIRSHRGGQDSPEAKNIQYF
cdr3_nt: TGTGCCAGTAGTATAAGATCCCATAGGGGGGGACAGGACTCCCCCGAGGCCAAAAACATTCAGTACTTC

d_call: -
clone_size: -
j_call: TRBJ1-1
v_call: TRBV28
cdr3_aa: CASSLGEFEAFF
cdr3_nt: TGTGCCAGCAGTTTAGGGGAGTTTGAAGCTTTCTTT

d_call: -
clone_size: -
j_call: TRBJ1-2
v_call: TRBV5-1
cdr3_aa: CASSSGGGNTGYTF
cdr3_nt: TGCGCCAGCAGCTCCGGGGGGGGAAATACTGGCTACACCTTC

d_call: -
clone_size: -
j_call: TRBJ2-4
v_call: TRBV21-1
cdr3_aa: CASSRRAAGQRAKNIQYF
cdr3_nt: TGTGCCAGCAGCCGGAGGGCCGCGGGGCAACGGGCCAAAAACATTCAGTACTTC

d_call: TRBD1
clone_size: once
j_call: TRBJ1-2
v_call: TRBV13
cdr3_aa: CASSLRKRDSSSYGYTF
cdr3_nt: TGTGCCAGCAGCTTACGGAAACGGGACAGCTCCTCCTATGGCTACACCTTC

d_call: -
clone_size: -
j_call: TRBJ2-1
v_call: TRBV5-4
cdr3_aa: CASSQGGGDNYNEQFF
cdr3_nt: TGTGCCAGCAGCCAAGGAGGTGGGGATAATTACAATGAGCAGTTCTTC

d_call: -
clone_size: once
j_call: TRBJ1-2
v_call: TRBV19
cdr3_aa: CASKIGRDYGYTF
cdr3_nt: TGTGCCAGTAAGATTGGGCGGGACTATGGCTACACCTTC

d_call: -
clone_size: -
j_call: TRBJ1-5
v_call: TRBV5-6
cdr3_aa: CASSPRSTRAGNQPQHF
cdr3_nt: TGTGCCAGCAGCCCGAGGTCGACGCGGGCGGGCAATCAGCCCCAGCATTTT

d_call: -
clone_size: -
j_call: TRBJ1-5
v_call: TRBV3-1/TRBV3-2
cdr3_aa: CASSQEQGNQPQHF
cdr3_nt: TGTGCCAGCAGCCAAGAACAGGGTAATCAGCCCCAGCATTTT

d_call: -
clone_size: -
j_call: TRBJ1-2
v_call: TRBV3-1/TRBV3-2
cdr3_aa: CASSQAGGYDYGYTF
cdr3_nt: TGTGCCAGCAGCCAGGCGGGAGGGTATGACTATGGCTACACCTTC

d_call: TRBD2
clone_size: -
j_call: TRBJ2-2
v_call: TRBV30
cdr3_aa: CAWTGTSGGGELFF
cdr3_nt: TGTGCCTGGACAGGGACTAGCGGGGGAGGGGAGCTGTTTTTT

d_call: TRBD2
clone_size: -
j_call: TRBJ2-3
v_call: TRBV7-7
cdr3_aa: CASSLGLAGATDTQYF
cdr3_nt: TGTGCCAGCAGCTTGGGGCTAGCGGGGGCCACAGATACGCAGTATTTT

d_call: TRBD2
clone_size: -
j_call: TRBJ2-1
v_call: TRBV29-1
cdr3_aa: CSALIAGNEQFF
cdr3_nt: TGCTCAGCGTTGATAGCGGGAAATGAGCAGTTCTTC

d_call: TRBD1
clone_size: -
j_call: TRBJ2-2
v_call: TRBV24-1
cdr3_aa: CATSWGQGNTGELFF
cdr3_nt: TGTGCCACCAGCTGGGGACAGGGAAACACCGGGGAGCTGTTTTTT

d_call: -
clone_size: -
j_call: TRBJ1-3
v_call: TRBV4-1
cdr3_aa: CASSQAGTRTGNTIYF
cdr3_nt: TGCGCCAGCAGCCAAGCAGGGACAAGGACTGGAAACACCATATATTTT

d_call: TRBD1
clone_size: -
j_call: TRBJ2-7
v_call: TRBV7-3
cdr3_aa: CASSLIGTGGHEQYF
cdr3_nt: TGTGCCAGCAGCTTAATTGGGACAGGGGGCCACGAGCAGTACTTC

d_call: -
clone_size: once
j_call: TRBJ1-5
v_call: TRBV10-1
cdr3_aa: CARTADQPQHF
cdr3_nt: TGCGCGCGGACAGCCGATCAGCCCCAGCATTTT

d_call: TRBD1
clone_size: few
j_call: TRBJ1-4
v_call: TRBV27
cdr3_aa: CASAPGGAGEKLFF
cdr3_nt: TGTGCCAGCGCCCCAGGGGGCGCAGGGGAAAAACTGTTTTTT

d_call: TRBD1
clone_size: -
j_call: TRBJ2-1
v_call: TRBV5-6
cdr3_aa: CASSLTPLPDRNEQFF
cdr3_nt: TGTGCCAGCAGCTTGACGCCCCTACCGGACAGGAATGAGCAGTTCTTC

d_call: -
clone_size: once
j_call: TRBJ2-3
v_call: TRBV6-6
cdr3_aa: CASSYYRVPQGDTQYF
cdr3_nt: TGTGCCAGCAGTTACTATCGAGTCCCCCAGGGAGATACGCAGTATTTT

d_call: TRBD2
clone_size: -
j_call: TRBJ2-3
v_call: TRBV27
cdr3_aa: CASSLSRKGRGALTDTQYF
cdr3_nt: TGTGCCAGCAGTTTATCCCGAAAAGGGCGGGGGGCCCTCACAGATACGCAGTATTTT

d_call: TRBD1
clone_size: -
j_call: TRBJ1-1
v_call: TRBV2
cdr3_aa: CASGRDRNTEAFF
cdr3_nt: TGTGCCAGCGGCCGGGACAGGAACACTGAAGCTTTCTTT

d_call: -
clone_size: -
j_call: TRBJ2-1
v_call: TRBV29-1
cdr3_aa: CGGGGGQGNEQFF
cdr3_nt: TGCGGCGGAGGGGGGGGCCAAGGCAATGAGCAGTTCTTC

d_call: -
clone_size: -
j_call: TRBJ1-6
v_call: TRBV5-8
cdr3_aa: CASSPIRGGDSPLHF
cdr3_nt: TGTGCCAGCAGCCCTATTAGGGGTGGTGATTCACCCCTCCACTTT

d_call: -
clone_size: -
j_call: TRBJ2-3
v_call: TRBV18
cdr3_aa: CASSPQGGTDTQYF
cdr3_nt: TGTGCCAGCTCACCGCAAGGGGGAACAGATACGCAGTATTTT